The clone carrying this T cell receptor (beta chain) appeared a few times. This record comes from a study of T-cell reconstitution after alpha-beta-depleted transplantation in children. The library targeted TCRbeta and was prepared with unique molecular identifiers. TCRdb reprocessed the PCR reads with MiXCR, giving one entry per CDR3 protein. Of approximately 800,000 distinct CDR3 sequences detected, less than 20% appear once; the ten largest clones hold around 5.3%. Unmatched junction bases numbered 14, after V lost 4 bases and J lost 0 bases. The CDR3 has 18 amino acids. In germline, CDR1 is LGHNA, CDR2 YNFKEQ.

This TCR was sampled from a male patient younger than 18 who had a stem cell transplant for acute lymphoblastic leukemia, so the T cells may come from the graft donor. This specimen was PBMCs, mostly from graft donor cells, taken 360 days after TCRalphabeta/CD19-depleted stem cell transplant. The V call is TRBV4-2, the J call TRBJ2-5; 7 bases fit TRBD2. The CDR3 loop is CASSPRALSGTYQETQYF. The DNA for the CDR3 is TGTGCCAGCAGCCCAAGAGCCTTGAGCGGGACGTACCAAGAGACCCAGTACTTC.